The 8 T cell receptor beta chains in this list originate from one sample, sequenced in a study of CD8 T cells in Susac syndrome. An amount of RNA that ranged from roughly 0.45 to 1 ug was reverse transcribed with random hexamers. TCRdb reprocessed the immunoSEQ multiplex PCR reads with MiXCR, giving one entry per CDR3 protein. The data contain about 200,000 distinct CDR3 sequences, 90% to 95% of them singletons. The sequencing sample was made of CD4+ T cells from PBMCs. The source is a human donor with multiple sclerosis.

This chain uses TRBV12-3 or TRBV12-4 with TRBJ1-2, with D possibly being TRBD1 (6 bases). V was trimmed by 6 bases and J by 5 bases, leaving 16 bases between them. The CDR3 sequence is 14 residues long. CDR3 bases: TGTGCCAGCAGCCACCACAGGGAGGGATATGGCTACACCTTC. Encoded protein: CASSHHREGYGYTF.

J is TRBJ1-1 and V is TRBV5-6; D is unresolved. Per the germline V gene, CDR1 is SGHDT and CDR2 is YYEEEE. The CDR3 contains 15 residues. With 4 bases removed from V and 2 bases from J, the gap between germline ends came to 15 bases. CDR3 nucleotides: TGTGCCAGCAGCCCCAGCATGAGGGTAAACACTGAAGCTTTCTTT. This encodes CASSPSMRVNTEAFF.

This chain uses TRBV5-1 with TRBJ1-1, with D unresolved. Between the trimmed V and J ends, which lost 0 bases and 3 bases, there was a span of 9 bases. In germline, CDR1 is SGHRS, CDR2 YFSETQ. CDR3 size: 14 residues. The CDR3 nucleotides read TGCGCCAGCAGCTTGGTTTCTGGGGACACTGAAGCTTTCTTT. Protein sequence: CASSLVSGDTEAFF.

The chain links TRBV28 to TRBJ2-5; the D call may be TRBD1 or TRBD2 (6 bases each). Germline CDR1 MDHEN, CDR2 SYDVKM. This CDR3 is 14 amino acids long. V lost 1 base, J lost 7 bases, and 13 bases lay in between. CDR3: CASSLSAEGGTQYF. The CDR3 DNA is TGTGCCAGCAGTTTATCAGCGGAGGGGGGGACCCAGTACTTC. Full variable domain (rest looked up from reference TRBV28 and TRBJ2-5): DVKVTQSSRYLVKRTGEKVFLECVQDMDHENMFWYRQDPGLGLRLIYFSYDVKMKEKGDIPEGYSVSREKKERFSLILESASTNQTSMYLCASSLSAEGGTQYFGPGTRLLVL.

The chain is built from TRBV5-6 and TRBJ1-4, with D unclear. V lost 3 bases, J lost 7 bases, and 16 bases lay in between. This CDR3 spans 15 amino acids. The germline V gene encodes CDR1 SGHDT and CDR2 YYEEEE. For the CDR3, the DNA is TGTGCCAGCAGCTCTCAGGCTCTCGAGGGTGAAAAACTGTTTTTT. Its translation: CASSSQALEGEKLFF. The full variable domain, completed using reference TRBV5-6 and TRBJ1-4, is DAGVTQSPTHLIKTRGQQVTLRCSPKSGHDTVSWYQQALGQGPQFIFQYYEEEERQRGNFPDRFSGHQFPNYSSELNVNALLLGDSALYLCASSSQALEGEKLFFGSGTQLSVL.

The rearrangement uses TRBV7-9 and TRBJ2-7; TRBD2 might be the D (5 bases). The CDR3 extends over 14 amino acids. The germline gives CDR1 SEHNR, CDR2 FQNEAQ (reference sequence). V was pared by 1 base and J by 5 bases, with 12 bases between. The CDR3 here is CASSLDARAHEQYF. For the CDR3, the DNA is TGTGCCAGCAGCTTAGATGCGAGGGCCCACGAGCAGTACTTC.

This chain joins TRBV20-1 and TRBJ2-1; D is perhaps TRBD1 (5 bases). Germline V lookup: CDR1 DFQATT, CDR2 SNEGSKA (reference sequence). Deletions cut 5 bases from V and 13 bases from J, with 18 bases between. The length of the CDR3 is 12 residues. CDR3 coding DNA: TGCAGTGCTGGGCTGGGGCCCAAGCAACAGTTCTTC. Protein sequence: CSAGLGPKQQFF.

This rearrangement joins TRBV24-1 to TRBJ2-6, with unresolved D. Deletions cut 3 bases from V and 0 bases from J, with 5 bases between. Germline assignment: CDR1 KGHDR and CDR2 SFDVKD. This CDR3 region has 15 residues. CDR3 amino acids: CATSDPTSGANVLTF. Here the CDR3 DNA reads TGTGCCACCAGTGATCCGACCTCTGGGGCCAACGTCCTGACTTTC.